These T cell receptor beta chains were read from a single sample in a study of blood T cell repertoires in COVID-19. Data came from immunoSEQ multiplex PCR; TCRdb stores just in-frame clones and leaves some out. Here the sample spans around 250,000 clones, 86% being singletons. The specimen was peripheral blood. These TCRs come from an elderly man with acute or convalescent COVID-19. CDR3s leave out the opening cysteine and the closing phenylalanine or tryptophan. Each record gives: V gene, J gene, CDR3 protein.

V gene: TRBV25-1; J gene: TRBJ1-2; CDR3 protein: ASSPNLGGGYT
V gene: TRBV18; J gene: TRBJ2-5; CDR3 protein: ASSQLGQGETQY
V gene: TRBV4-1; J gene: TRBJ2-6; CDR3 protein: ASSHPRGEESGANVLT
V gene: TRBV29-1; J gene: TRBJ2-3; CDR3 protein: SVEIPSGGADTQY
V gene: TRBV7-9; J gene: TRBJ2-5; CDR3 protein: ASSRGLGETQY
V gene: TRBV5-4; J gene: TRBJ1-1; CDR3 protein: ASSLEGDEAF
V gene: TRBV4-1; J gene: TRBJ1-2; CDR3 protein: ASSGRDRGFYGYT
V gene: TRBV27; J gene: TRBJ1-1; CDR3 protein: ASSLEAGGRTEAF
V gene: TRBV6-2/TRBV6-3; J gene: TRBJ2-7; CDR3 protein: ASSWAPYEQY
V gene: TRBV6-6; J gene: TRBJ1-5; CDR3 protein: ASSPPGQPNQPQH
V gene: TRBV5-4; J gene: TRBJ2-7; CDR3 protein: ASSLDLPSSYEQY
V gene: TRBV2; J gene: TRBJ2-5; CDR3 protein: ASRSSGRGETQY
V gene: TRBV28; J gene: TRBJ1-6; CDR3 protein: ASSLIRGTAGDSPLH
V gene: TRBV5-4; J gene: TRBJ1-4; CDR3 protein: ASSAGQPGEKLF
V gene: TRBV5-4; J gene: TRBJ2-5; CDR3 protein: ASRVDRGPETQY
V gene: TRBV7-9; J gene: TRBJ2-7; CDR3 protein: ASSLPGQNYEQY
V gene: TRBV15; J gene: TRBJ1-4; CDR3 protein: ATSRAGNEKLF
V gene: TRBV10-3; J gene: TRBJ2-1; CDR3 protein: AISRTSGSLRNEQF
V gene: TRBV6-5; J gene: TRBJ2-3; CDR3 protein: ASRASGFATDTQY
V gene: TRBV27; J gene: TRBJ1-5; CDR3 protein: ASSLKMRQPQH
V gene: TRBV28; J gene: TRBJ1-5; CDR3 protein: ASRNLLQGKPQH
V gene: TRBV5-4; J gene: TRBJ2-1; CDR3 protein: ASSLAGGVSEQF
V gene: TRBV28; J gene: TRBJ1-3; CDR3 protein: ASRTQGSSGNTIY
V gene: TRBV10-2; J gene: TRBJ2-3; CDR3 protein: ASTDRDPDTQY
V gene: TRBV5-1; J gene: TRBJ1-1; CDR3 protein: ASSRETNTEAF
V gene: TRBV23-1; J gene: TRBJ2-5; CDR3 protein: ASSQLRQRAWTQY
V gene: TRBV15; J gene: TRBJ1-4; CDR3 protein: ALGANNEKLF